These 14 T cell receptor beta chains came from one sample sequenced in a study of identical twins. TCRdb processed the 5' RACE reads anew with MiXCR; each CDR3 protein has one entry. The repertoire holds some 560,000 distinct CDR3 sequences, with roughly 9.5% as singletons. Separately, the same data were catalogued under a study of yellow fever vaccine responses in identical twins.

Sequencing input: PBMCs. All receptors come from a woman aged 18-29 years in good health.

This clonotype has only a few counts. This chain connects TRBV6-4 to TRBJ2-3; 12 bases line up with TRBD2. Per the germline V gene, CDR1 is MRHNA and CDR2 is SNTAGT. The length of the CDR3 is 17 residues. J gave up 1 base and V 5 bases, and 7 bases lay outside the gene matches. The CDR3 DNA sequence: TGTGCCAGCAGTCCCGGACTAGCGGGGCCACGCACAGATACGCAGTATTTT. Protein sequence: CASSPGLAGPRTDTQYF.

V is TRBV5-4 and J is TRBJ2-2; D not certain. The CDR3 covers 15 residues. Deletions cut 5 bases from V and 4 bases from J, with 15 bases between. CDR1 is SGHNT, CDR2 YYREEE, per germline (reference sequence). The chain's CDR3 is CASRPSQVPTGELFF. CDR3 DNA sequence: TGTGCCAGCAGGCCGTCCCAGGTTCCCACCGGGGAGCTGTTTTTT.

Only a few counts were recorded for this clonotype. V usage is TRBV20-1 and J usage is TRBJ1-2; 7 bases fit TRBD1. The CDR3 contains 15 residues. Trimming removed 8 bases from V and 2 bases from J; junction bases left unmatched: 14. The V gene's germline CDR1 is DFQATT and CDR2 SNEGSKA (reference sequence). The chain's CDR3 is CSTHSPAGGNYGYTF. The DNA for the CDR3 is TGCAGTACCCACTCCCCGGCAGGGGGGAACTATGGCTACACCTTC.

The V gene is TRBV12-3 or TRBV12-4, the J gene TRBJ1-1; D unresolved. This CDR3 region has 13 residues. Trimming stripped 5 bases from V and 4 bases from J, with 11 bases between. The CDR3 bases are TGTGCCAGCAGTCAAGGGTACTCCACTGAAGCTTTCTTT. Protein product: CASSQGYSTEAFF.

In this sample, this clonotype turned up a few times. The chain has TRBV29-1 and TRBJ1-1; D is perhaps TRBD1 (5 bases). Looked up from germline, CDR1 is SQVTM and CDR2 is ANQGSEA. V shed 0 bases and J shed 8 bases, with 13 bases lying between them. There are 13 residues in the CDR3. The CDR3 sequence is CSVEDLLQGEAFF. In nucleotides, the CDR3 is TGCAGCGTTGAAGATCTCTTGCAGGGCGAAGCTTTCTTT.

This clonotype was detected only a few times. The V call is TRBV7-8, the J call TRBJ1-1; D is uncertain. The CDR3 covers 14 residues. Germline V lookup: CDR1 SGHVS, CDR2 FQNEAQ. V lost 1 base and J 5 bases, leaving 11 bases between the germline ends. CDR3 sequence reads: CASSLGGVGTEAFF. In nucleotides, the CDR3 is TGTGCCAGCAGCTTAGGTGGGGTAGGGACTGAAGCTTTCTTT.

A remark on this clonotype: One junction end does not reproduce the germline sequence, and a read error may be involved. The V call is TRBV27, the J call TRBJ2-5, with D possibly called TRBD1 or TRBD2 (6 bases each). Germline V gene data show CDR1 as MNHEY and CDR2 as SMNVEV (reference sequence). The CDR3 sequence is 15 residues long. The CDR3 DNA is TGTCCCAGCAGTCTAAGTTCCGGGACACCGGGGGACCAGTACTTC. Its protein product is CPSSLSSGTPGDQYF.

This clonotype appeared many times. V usage is TRBV6-4 and J usage is TRBJ2-1; the D gene is possibly TRBD2 (7 bases). The germline V gene encodes CDR1 MRHNA and CDR2 SNTAGT. This CDR3 contains 15 residues. The ends were cut back, 4 bases at V and 5 bases at J, with 15 bases in the middle. The CDR3: CASSVAGEGHNEQFF. The CDR3 DNA sequence: TGTGCCAGCAGTGTGGCAGGGGAGGGACACAATGAGCAGTTCTTC.

This clonotype occurred many times. This chain uses TRBV7-2 with TRBJ1-2; D is unresolved. Germline V gene sequence: CDR1 SGHTA, CDR2 FQGNSA. The CDR3 contains 16 residues. Trimming stripped 3 bases from V and 4 bases from J, with 18 bases between. This chain's CDR3 is CASSLVPRGRIYGYTF. CDR3 sequence (DNA): TGTGCCAGCAGCTTGGTACCGCGGGGTCGAATCTATGGCTACACCTTC.

This clonotype was seen a few times. The V gene is TRBV6-1, the J gene TRBJ2-5; D tentatively fits TRBD1 or TRBD2 (6 bases each). Looked up from germline, CDR1 is MNHNS and CDR2 is SASEGT. This CDR3 is built from 14 residues. V was pared by 4 bases and J by 7 bases, with 16 bases between. The CDR3 DNA is TGTGCCAGCAGTGTGGAGGGGGGAATTGGGACCCAGTACTTC. Translated: CASSVEGGIGTQYF.

This clonotype appeared a few times. The V gene is TRBV7-2, the J gene TRBJ2-2; D call uncertain. The V gene's germline CDR1 is SGHTA and CDR2 FQGNSA. V lost 8 bases to trimming and J lost 5 bases, with 12 bases between them. The CDR3 sequence is 13 residues long. The CDR3 bases are TGTGCCAGCCATATCCAAGTAACCGGGGAGCTGTTTTTT. Residues: CASHIQVTGELFF.

The sample holds many counts of this clonotype. This chain joins TRBV7-2 and TRBJ2-1; possibly TRBD2 for D (6 bases). The germline CDR1 and CDR2 sequences are SGHTA and FQGNSA. V lost 5 bases and J lost 5, with 10 bases in between. The CDR3 sequence is 13 residues long. CDR3 bases: TGTGCCAGCAGCCTTCAGCGGGACAATGAGCAGTTCTTC. Its translation: CASSLQRDNEQFF.

The gene calls are TRBV9 and TRBJ2-3, with 8 positions matching TRBD1. The ends lost 7 bases at V and 0 bases at J; junction bases unmatched: 4. CDR1 and CDR2 from the germline V gene are SGDLS and YYNGEE. The CDR3 is 14 amino acids. The CDR3 nucleotides are TGTGCCAGCGCCAGACAGGGGAGCACAGATACGCAGTATTTT. Protein sequence: CASARQGSTDTQYF.

This clonotype was detected many times. V gene TRBV2 combines with J gene TRBJ1-5, with D maybe TRBD1 (6 bases). The length of the CDR3 is 15 residues. The V end lost 5 bases, the J end lost 3 bases, and 14 bases lay between the germline ends. Germline V gene lookup returns CDR1 SNHLY and CDR2 FYNNEI. CDR3 loop: CASSNLGQSNQPQHF. CDR3 bases: TGTGCCAGCAGTAATCTTGGACAGTCCAATCAGCCCCAGCATTTT. The full variable domain, with the rest looked up from reference TRBV2 and TRBJ1-5, is EPEVTQTPSHQVTQMGQEVILRCVPISNHLYFYWYRQILGQKVEFLVSFYNNEISEKSEIFDDQFSVERPDGSNFTLKIRSTKLEDSAMYFCASSNLGQSNQPQHFGDGTRLSIL.